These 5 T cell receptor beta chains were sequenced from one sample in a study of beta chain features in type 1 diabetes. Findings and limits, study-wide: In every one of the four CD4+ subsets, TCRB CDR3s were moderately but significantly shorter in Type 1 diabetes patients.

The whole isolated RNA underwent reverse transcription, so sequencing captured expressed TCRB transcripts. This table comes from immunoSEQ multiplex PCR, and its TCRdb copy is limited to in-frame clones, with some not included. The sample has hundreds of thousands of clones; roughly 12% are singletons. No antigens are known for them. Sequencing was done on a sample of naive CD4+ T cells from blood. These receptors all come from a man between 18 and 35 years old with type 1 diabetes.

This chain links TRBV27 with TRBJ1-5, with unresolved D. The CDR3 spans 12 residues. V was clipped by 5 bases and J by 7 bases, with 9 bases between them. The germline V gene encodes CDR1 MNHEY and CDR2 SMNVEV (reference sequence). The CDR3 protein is CASSKGVQPQHF. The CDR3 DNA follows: TGTGCCAGCAGTAAGGGTGTCCAGCCCCAGCATTTT.

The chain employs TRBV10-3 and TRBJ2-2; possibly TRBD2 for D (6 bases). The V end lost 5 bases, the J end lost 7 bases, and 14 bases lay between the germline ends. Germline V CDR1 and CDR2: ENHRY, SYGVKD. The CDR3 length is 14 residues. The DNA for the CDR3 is TGTGCCATCAGTTTACAGGAGGGGAGCGGGGAGCTGTTTTTT. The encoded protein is CAISLQEGSGELFF.

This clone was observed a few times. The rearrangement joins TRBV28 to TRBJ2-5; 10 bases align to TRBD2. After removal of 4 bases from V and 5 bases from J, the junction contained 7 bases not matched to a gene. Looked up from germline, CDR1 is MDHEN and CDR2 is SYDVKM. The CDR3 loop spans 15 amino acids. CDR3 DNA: TGTGCCAGCAGTTCTACTAGCGGGGAAGGGGAGACCCAGTACTTC. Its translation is CASSSTSGEGETQYF. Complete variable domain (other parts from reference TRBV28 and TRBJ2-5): DVKVTQSSRYLVKRTGEKVFLECVQDMDHENMFWYRQDPGLGLRLIYFSYDVKMKEKGDIPEGYSVSREKKERFSLILESASTNQTSMYLCASSSTSGEGETQYFGPGTRLLVL.

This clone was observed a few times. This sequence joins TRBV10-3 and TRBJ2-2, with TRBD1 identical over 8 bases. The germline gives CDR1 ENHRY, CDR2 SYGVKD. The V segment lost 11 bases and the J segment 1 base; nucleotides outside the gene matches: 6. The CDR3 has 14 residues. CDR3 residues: CAADRVGNTGELFF. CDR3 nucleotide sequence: TGTGCCGCGGACAGGGTAGGGAACACCGGGGAGCTGTTTTTT.

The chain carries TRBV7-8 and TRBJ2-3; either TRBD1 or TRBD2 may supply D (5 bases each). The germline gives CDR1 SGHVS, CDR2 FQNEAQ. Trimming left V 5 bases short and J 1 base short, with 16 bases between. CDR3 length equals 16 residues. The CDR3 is CASSPRPRGGTDTQYF. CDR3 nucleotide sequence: TGTGCCAGCAGCCCCCGCCCCAGAGGGGGCACAGATACGCAGTATTTT.